The next 20 T cell receptor beta chains were all read from a single sample in a study of cytomegalovirus exposure and HLA in healthy donors. The PCR used 60 Vbeta and 13 Jbeta primers. Data came from immunoSEQ multiplex PCR; TCRdb stores just in-frame clones and leaves some out. The repertoire holds 75,000 to 100,000 clones, with approximately 79% as singletons. Sample: PBMCs. The receptors were sampled from a male donor in good health and CMV-seronegative.

This chain connects TRBV5-1 to TRBJ1-2; 7 positions match TRBD1. V trimming: 0 bases; J trimming: 7 bases; junction bases outside the gene matches: 6. The germline V gene encodes CDR1 SGHRS and CDR2 YFSETQ. The CDR3 runs to 14 residues. CDR3 protein: CASSLAGDSGGYTF. The CDR3 nucleotides read TGCGCCAGCAGCTTGGCGGGGGACAGCGGTGGCTACACCTTC.

The chain joins TRBV7-3 to TRBJ1-1; D not resolved. Germline CDR1 SGHTA, CDR2 FQGTGA. The germline V and J ends were trimmed by 3 bases and 5 bases, with 10 bases remaining between them. The CDR3 runs to 13 residues. The CDR3 bases are TGTGCCAGCAGCTTGGGAGTCTCGACTGAAGCTTTCTTT. It translates to CASSLGVSTEAFF.

J is TRBJ2-7 and V is TRBV30; D perhaps matches TRBD2 (6 bases). The CDR3 totals 17 residues. The germline gives CDR1 GTSNPN, CDR2 SVGIG (reference sequence). Trimming removed 4 bases at V and 7 bases at J, with 29 bases between. The CDR3 is CAWNPPGWTTLIREQYF. The CDR3 DNA follows: TGTGCCTGGAACCCCCCGGGCTGGACTACACTAATCCGGGAGCAGTACTTC.

This chain links TRBV9 with TRBJ2-7; 7 nucleotides agree with TRBD2. The trim removed 4 bases at V and 6 bases at J, leaving 13 bases unmatched. Germline CDR1 and CDR2: SGDLS and YYNGEE. This CDR3 comprises 15 residues. The CDR3 DNA sequence: TGTGCCAGCAGCTCTCAGGAGGCAGGCGGGGGCGAGCAGTACTTC. Protein sequence: CASSSQEAGGGEQYF.

This clone was seen a handful of times. The chain is built from TRBV27 and TRBJ1-5; TRBD1 matches at 7 bases. V shed 6 bases, J shed 2 bases, and the junction held 7 bases outside the gene matches. Germline V gene sequence: CDR1 MNHEY, CDR2 SMNVEV (reference sequence). CDR3 length: 15 amino acids. Here the CDR3 reads CASSLTGQGNQPQHF. CDR3 sequence (DNA): TGTGCCAGCAGCCTAACCGGACAGGGCAATCAGCCCCAGCATTTT.

This rearrangement joins TRBV2 to TRBJ2-1; 10 bases fit TRBD2. V lost 5 bases to trimming and J lost 5 bases; unmatched junction nucleotides: 6. The V gene's germline CDR1 is SNHLY and CDR2 FYNNEI. This CDR3 is built from 15 residues. The CDR3: CASSPTSGLDNEQFF. CDR3 in DNA: TGTGCCAGCAGTCCGACTAGCGGGCTCGACAATGAGCAGTTCTTC.

V usage is TRBV19 and J usage is TRBJ1-5, with TRBD1 identical over 8 bases. CDR1 LNHDA and CDR2 SQIVND come from the germline V gene (reference sequence). Trimming at V came to 6 bases and at J to 5 bases, leaving 9 bases not matched to a gene. The CDR3 runs 15 residues. CDR3 protein: CASRSDRAQYQPQHF. CDR3 in DNA: TGTGCCAGTAGGTCGGACAGGGCGCAATATCAGCCCCAGCATTTT.

The gene calls are TRBV28 and TRBJ1-1, with 11 bases identical to TRBD1. The CDR3 loop spans 19 amino acids. The germline gives CDR1 MDHEN, CDR2 SYDVKM. Trimming took 5 bases from V and 0 from J; bases not matched to a gene: 14. The CDR3 DNA reads TGTGCCAGCAGTACACGGACAGGGGGCTCCAGCCCCTTGAACACTGAAGCTTTCTTT. Its translation is CASSTRTGGSSPLNTEAFF.

The table lists this clone with a few counts. The genes are TRBV9 and TRBJ1-4, with D maybe TRBD1 (5 bases). Germline V gene lookup returns CDR1 SGDLS and CDR2 YYNGEE. V lost 3 bases and J 8 bases, leaving 14 bases between the germline ends. CDR3 length equals 14 residues. CDR3 sequence: CASSGSLPGEKLFF. The CDR3 bases are TGTGCCAGCAGCGGGAGTCTCCCAGGGGAAAAACTGTTTTTT.

The chain carries TRBV21-1 and TRBJ2-5; the table gives TRBD1 as D, unverified against the DNA. TRBV21-1 is listed as a pseudogene. CDR3 size: 19 residues. The CDR3 loop is CASSKAPYTRQGAGETQYF. Here the CDR3 DNA reads TGTGCCAGCAGCAAAGCCCCCTACACCCGACAGGGGGCAGGTGAGACCCAGTACTTC.

The chain carries TRBV4-2 and TRBJ2-5; no clear D. V was trimmed by 0 bases and J by 2 bases, leaving 7 bases between them. CDR3 length: 14 residues. The V gene's germline CDR1 is LGHNA and CDR2 YNFKEQ. The CDR3 sequence: CASSQEAVQETQYF. The CDR3 nucleotides are TGTGCCAGCAGCCAAGAGGCGGTACAAGAGACCCAGTACTTC.

As for this clone: Additional DNA sequences in this sample encode the identical CDR3. V and J are TRBV30 and TRBJ2-7, with D possibly TRBD1 on 5 matching bases. V lost 0 bases, J lost 7 bases, and 10 bases lay in between. Looked up from germline, CDR1 is GTSNPN and CDR2 is SVGIG (reference sequence). The CDR3 length is 12 residues. The CDR3 reads CAWSVIPGEQYF. The DNA for the CDR3 is TGTGCCTGGAGTGTAATTCCAGGGGAGCAGTACTTC.

The chain employs TRBV19 and TRBJ2-1; 8 nucleotides agree with TRBD2. The ends lost 6 bases at V and 5 bases at J; junction bases unmatched: 9. This CDR3 contains 15 residues. Germline assignment: CDR1 LNHDA and CDR2 SQIVND (reference sequence). CDR3 protein: CASRDPGGTHNEQFF. The DNA of the CDR3 is TGTGCCAGTAGGGACCCGGGGGGGACTCACAATGAGCAGTTCTTC.

The chain combines TRBV27 with TRBJ1-5; D might be TRBD1 (5 bases). Germline loops: CDR1 MNHEY, CDR2 SMNVEV (reference sequence). V dropped 3 bases and J dropped 4 bases, with 10 bases sitting between them. This CDR3 contains 14 residues. The CDR3 bases are TGTGCCAGCAGTTTCGGGCGGGGGAATCAGCCCCAGCATTTT. Amino acid sequence: CASSFGRGNQPQHF.

Only a few counts were recorded for this clone. The chain uses TRBV6-1 and TRBJ1-1, with TRBD1 matching 9 bases. The CDR3 totals 14 residues. Germline V gives CDR1 MNHNS, CDR2 SASEGT. V lost 6 bases to trimming and J lost 5 bases; unmatched junction nucleotides: 7. The CDR3 loop reads CASSEQGAQTEAFF. CDR3 sequence (DNA): TGTGCCAGCAGCGAACAGGGGGCGCAGACTGAAGCTTTCTTT.

The chain carries TRBV18 and TRBJ2-7, with D perhaps matching TRBD2 (5 bases). CDR3 size: 14 residues. Germline CDR1 reads KGHSH; CDR2 reads LQKENI. The V gene lost 4 bases and the J gene lost 0 bases, with 10 bases spanning the gap. The CDR3 loop is CASSRSDSSYEQYF. As DNA, the CDR3 is TGTGCCAGCTCACGTAGCGATAGCTCCTACGAGCAGTACTTC.

This clone was observed a few times. This chain joins TRBV21-1 and TRBJ2-7; no check of the table's D call, TRBD2, against the DNA was made. TRBV21-1 counts as a pseudogene. The CDR3 contains 23 residues. The CDR3: CASHQGRDGSAEREGPNPGEQYF. The DNA of the CDR3 is TGTGCCAGCCACCAAGGGCGGGATGGGTCCGCAGAGCGGGAGGGCCCAAACCCGGGAGAGCAGTACTTC.

The gene calls are TRBV9 and TRBJ2-7; 7 nucleotides align to TRBD1. Germline loops: CDR1 SGDLS, CDR2 YYNGEE. The CDR3 runs 15 residues. Trimming took 3 bases from V and 3 from J; bases not matched to a gene: 9. The CDR3 spells CASSASGTVGYEQYF. The CDR3 region has the DNA TGTGCCAGCAGCGCCTCCGGGACAGTGGGCTACGAGCAGTACTTC.

The chain has TRBV27 and TRBJ1-4, with 7 nucleotides matching TRBD1. The germline V gene has CDR1 MNHEY and CDR2 SMNVEV (reference sequence). V lost 3 bases, J lost 2 bases, and 6 bases stayed unmatched. This CDR3 has 16 residues. The CDR3 loop reads CASSLTGFSTNEKLFF. The CDR3 DNA sequence: TGTGCCAGCAGTTTGACAGGGTTTTCGACTAATGAAAAACTGTTTTTT. Full variable domain (missing parts from reference TRBV27 and TRBJ1-4): EAQVTQNPRYLITVTGKKLTVTCSQNMNHEYMSWYRQDPGLGLRQIYYSMNVEVTDKGDVPEGYKVSRKEKRNFPLILESPSPNQTSLYFCASSLTGFSTNEKLFFGSGTQLSVL.

The rearrangement joins TRBV28 to TRBJ1-2; D perhaps matches TRBD1 (5 bases). CDR1 is MDHEN and CDR2 is SYDVKM in the germline V gene. This CDR3 spans 13 amino acids. Trimming took off 4 bases at V and 2 bases at J, with 8 bases between the two ends. CDR3 DNA: TGTGCCAGCAGTTCGGCAGGGAACTATGGCTACACCTTC. This sequence encodes CASSSAGNYGYTF.